The next 9 T cell receptor beta chains were all read from a single sample in a study of blood T cells in healthy people across ages. The second PCR ran roughly 6 to 11 cycles with a sample-barcoded 5' primer and J-beta primers. TCRdb used MiXCR to reprocess the 5' RACE reads, holding one entry per CDR3 protein. The top ten clones hold around a third of a sample with hundreds of thousands of distinct CDR3 sequences, more than 40% of them seen once. Sequences were obtained from blood. The source of these receptors is an older woman in good health.

The chain links TRBV2 to TRBJ2-5; 10 bases are shared with TRBD1. The J call may be in error: the DNA end matches TRBJ2-7 better. The CDR3 sequence is 15 residues long. CDR1 and CDR2 from the germline V gene are SNHLY and FYNNEI. The CDR3 sequence is CASSSLRDRGYEQYF. CDR3 DNA: TGTGCCAGCAGTTCACTCCGGGACAGGGGCTACGAGCAGTACTTC.

This clonotype appeared a few times. The chain links TRBV5-1 to TRBJ2-7; the match to TRBD2 covers 12 bases. The CDR3 covers 17 residues. CDR1 is SGHRS, CDR2 YFSETQ, per germline. V lost 2 bases and J lost 6; bases outside the gene matches: 12. The CDR3 DNA reads as TGCGCCAGCAGCTTACTTTCTAGCGGGAGGGAATCGGGCGAGCAGTACTTC. It yields the protein CASSLLSSGRESGEQYF. The full variable domain, with the rest looked up from reference TRBV5-1 and TRBJ2-7, is KAGVTQTPRYLIKTRGQQVTLSCSPISGHRSVSWYQQTPGQGLQFLFEYFSETQRNKGNFPGRFSGRQFSNSRSEMNVSTLELGDSALYLCASSLLSSGRESGEQYFGPGTRLTVT.

This clonotype has only a few counts. CDR3 residues: CSARDLGVLGIGNTEAFF. The CDR3 DNA sequence: TGCAGTGCTAGAGATCTTGGTGTTTTGGGGATCGGGAACACTGAAGCTTTCTTT. The chain employs TRBV20-1 and TRBJ1-1; D gene unclear. Looked up from germline, CDR1 is DFQATT and CDR2 is SNEGSKA (reference sequence). CDR3 length: 18 amino acids. The V end lost 0 bases, the J end lost 1 base, and 21 bases lay between the germline ends.

The chain combines TRBV29-1 with TRBJ1-1; TRBD1 agrees at 7 bases. With 8 bases clipped from V and 4 bases from J, the junction kept 10 bases outside the gene matches. Looked up from germline, CDR1 is SQVTM and CDR2 is ANQGSEA. The CDR3 loop spans 13 amino acids. This chain's CDR3 is CSLGGSGGTEAFF. CDR3 DNA: TGCAGCCTTGGGGGGTCAGGGGGCACTGAAGCTTTCTTT.

Worth noting for this clonotype: This may be a read error, as it is one base from a much larger clone. The genes are TRBV29-1 and TRBJ1-1; weak D call: TRBD1 (5 bases). This CDR3 is 11 amino acids long. CDR1 SQVTM and CDR2 ANQGSEA come from the germline V gene. Trimming cost V 5 bases and J 7 bases, with 11 bases left between them. CDR3 in DNA: TGCAGCGTTTGGGGGGAGATTGAAGCTTTCTTT. This sequence encodes CSVWGEIEAFF.

This chain uses TRBV15 with TRBJ2-2, with 9 bases matching TRBD2. CDR1 and CDR2 from the germline V gene are LNHNV and YYDKDF (reference sequence). The trim removed 3 bases at V and 5 bases at J, leaving 10 bases unmatched. The CDR3 is 17 amino acids. The CDR3 sequence: CATSSNSGGRWTGELFF. DNA of the CDR3: TGTGCCACCAGCAGTAATAGCGGGGGTCGTTGGACCGGGGAGCTGTTTTTT.

This clonotype was seen more than once but under ten times. The chain uses TRBV6-6 and TRBJ2-1; D gene ambiguous. Germline CDR1 reads MNHNY; CDR2 reads SVGAGI (reference sequence). The length of the CDR3 is 15 residues. V lost 2 bases, J lost 2 bases, and 10 bases lay in between. The CDR3 bases are TGTGCCAGCAGTTACGGATCAGTAGCCTACAATGAGCAGTTCTTC. This sequence encodes CASSYGSVAYNEQFF.

This clonotype was seen a few times. The chain couples TRBV30 to TRBJ2-1; D gene uncertain. This CDR3 has 11 amino acids. The germline V gene has CDR1 GTSNPN and CDR2 SVGIG (reference sequence). The ends were cut back, 0 bases at V and 6 bases at J, with 3 bases in the middle. The CDR3 sequence: CAWSVANEQFF. The DNA of the CDR3 is TGTGCCTGGAGTGTAGCCAATGAGCAGTTCTTC.

This clonotype was recorded a few times. This sequence joins TRBV5-1 and TRBJ2-1; TRBD2 matches 8 bases. The CDR3 is 15 residues long. Germline assignment: CDR1 SGHRS and CDR2 YFSETQ. The V segment lost 8 bases and the J segment 1 base; nucleotides outside the gene matches: 8. The CDR3 region has the DNA TGCGCCAGTAATCCGGGACTAGGATCCTACAATGAGCAGTTCTTC. Translation gives CASNPGLGSYNEQFF.